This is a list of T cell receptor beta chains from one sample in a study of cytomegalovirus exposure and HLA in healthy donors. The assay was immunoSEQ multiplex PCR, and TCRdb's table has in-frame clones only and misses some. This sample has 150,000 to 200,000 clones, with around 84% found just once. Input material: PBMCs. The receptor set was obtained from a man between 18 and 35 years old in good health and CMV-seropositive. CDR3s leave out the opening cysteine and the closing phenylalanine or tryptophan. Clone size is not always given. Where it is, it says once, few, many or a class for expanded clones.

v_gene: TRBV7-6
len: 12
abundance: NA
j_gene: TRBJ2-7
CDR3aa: AIPSQGTSYEQY

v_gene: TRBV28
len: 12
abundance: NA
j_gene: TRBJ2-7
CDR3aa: ASSLTRENYEQY

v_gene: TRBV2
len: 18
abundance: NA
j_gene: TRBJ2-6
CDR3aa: ASSENRQGFPSSGANVLT

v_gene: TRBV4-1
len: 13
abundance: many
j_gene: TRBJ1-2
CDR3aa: ASSQTTGNYYGYT

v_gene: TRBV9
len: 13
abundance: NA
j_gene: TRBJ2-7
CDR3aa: ASSVAGDTTYEQY

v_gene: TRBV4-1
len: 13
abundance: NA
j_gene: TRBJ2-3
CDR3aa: ASSQDGDFPDTQY

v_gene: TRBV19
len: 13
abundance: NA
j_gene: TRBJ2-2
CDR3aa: ASSPGTRGTGELF

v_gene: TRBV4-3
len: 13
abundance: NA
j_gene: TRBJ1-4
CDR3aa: ASSHRQGTNEKLF

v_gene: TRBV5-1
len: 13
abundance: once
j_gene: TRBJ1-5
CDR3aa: ASSWGTELHQPQH

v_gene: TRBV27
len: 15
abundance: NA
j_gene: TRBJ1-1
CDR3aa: ASSTWTGGRRNTEAF